These 18 T cell receptor beta chains were all obtained from the same sample, sequenced in a study of graft-versus-host responses after intestinal transplantation (dated by TCRdb to 2020 to 2023). The library came from the immunoSEQ multiplex PCR assay. The table comes from immuneACCESS by way of TCRdb, which keeps in-frame sequences with V and J called. Part of the clones is missing from these tables; in studies checked, under half for an unresolved V gene and the rest for unknown reasons. The sample yields under 9,000 clones; roughly 24% were counted once. The top ten constitute 4% to 5.5% of the sample. Sample time point, as interpreted from the label and publication: cells obtained before transplantation from donor or recipient. The starting material was alloreactive CD4+ T cells from a mixed lymphocyte reaction culture, obtained before intestinal transplant. The cell subset or site label on this specimen signifies: CFSE-low proliferating T cells sorted from roughly six-day pre-transplant mixed lymphocyte reaction (GvH or HvG direction). These receptors were obtained from a human patient who received an intestinal transplant.

In its sample, this clone ranks as medium-sized. The V gene is TRBV4-1, the J gene TRBJ1-2; TRBD1 agrees at 10 bases. J was trimmed by 7 bases and V by 6 bases; bases with no gene match: 5. The germline gives CDR1 MGHRA, CDR2 YSYEKL. The CDR3 totals 13 residues. CDR3: CASRQGQGFGYTF. The CDR3 nucleotides read TGCGCCAGCAGACAGGGACAGGGGTTTGGCTACACCTTC.

The V and J genes are TRBV11-3 and TRBJ2-7; D is ambiguous. Germline V gives CDR1 SGHNT, CDR2 YENEEA. The ends were cut back, 6 bases at V and 2 bases at J, with 14 bases in the middle. This CDR3 comprises 14 residues. The DNA for the CDR3 is TGTGCCAGCAGTCCTTATAGTCGGCCCTACGAGCAGTACTTC. This sequence encodes CASSPYSRPYEQYF. Combining the CDR3 with reference TRBV11-3 and TRBJ2-7 gives the whole variable domain EAGVVQSPRYKIIEKKQPVAFWCNPISGHNTLYWYLQNLGQGPELLIRYENEEAVDDSQLPKDRFSAERLKGVDSTLKIQPAELGDSAVYLCASSPYSRPYEQYFGPGTRLTVT.

This chain connects TRBV28 to TRBJ2-7; weak D call: TRBD1 (6 bases). V lost 4 bases to trimming and J lost 0 bases, with 16 bases between them. From germline, CDR1 is MDHEN and CDR2 SYDVKM. The CDR3 sequence is 16 residues long. CDR3 sequence: CASSSDGQPSSYEQYF. The CDR3 coding sequence is TGTGCCAGCAGTTCCGACGGACAGCCTAGCTCCTACGAGCAGTACTTC.

J is TRBJ2-3 and V is TRBV29-1; TRBD1 agrees at 7 bases. The junction had 3 bases not matched to a gene; V was cut back by 5 bases and J by 1 base. CDR3 length equals 13 residues. The germline gives CDR1 SQVTM, CDR2 ANQGSEA. CDR3 in DNA: TGCAGCGTTATAACAGGGGGCACAGATACGCAGTATTTT. This translates into CSVITGGTDTQYF.

This chain uses TRBV25-1 with TRBJ1-1; D is perhaps TRBD1 (5 bases). This CDR3 contains 15 residues. CDR1 is MGHDK and CDR2 is SYGVNS in the germline V gene. V gave up 1 base and J gave up 1 base, with 10 bases separating them. The CDR3, as DNA: TGTGCCAGCAGTGAATGGGCAGGGAAGAACACTGAAGCTTTCTTT. This encodes CASSEWAGKNTEAFF.

This clone has only a few counts. Its ends do not fully match the called genes, so a read error is possible. The chain uses TRBV4-1 and TRBJ1-1; D unresolved. CDR1 and CDR2 (germline): MGHRA, YSYEKL. The CDR3 runs 13 residues. The CDR3 DNA reads TGTGCCAGCAGCGCAAGGATGAACACTGAAGCTTTCTTT. It yields the protein CASSARMNTEAFF.

This chain connects TRBV5-6 to TRBJ2-3; 11 bases are a match to TRBD2. V dropped 5 bases and J dropped 6; count of bases not matched to a gene: 8. The CDR3 has 15 amino acids. The germline V gene encodes CDR1 SGHDT and CDR2 YYEEEE. CDR3 DNA: TGTGCCAGCAGTTTTAGCGGGAGGGCAGCTGATACGCAGTATTTT. Translated: CASSFSGRAADTQYF.

This clone has only a few counts. The chain links TRBV19 to TRBJ2-7, with 8 bases aligning to TRBD2. Unmatched junction bases numbered 10, after V lost 9 bases and J lost 6 bases. This CDR3 has 13 residues. From germline, CDR1 is LNHDA and CDR2 SQIVND (reference sequence). CDR3 sequence: CASKDGLAGEQYF. CDR3 sequence (DNA): TGTGCCAGCAAGGACGGACTAGCTGGCGAGCAGTACTTC.

The chain carries TRBV13 and TRBJ2-1; D is tentatively TRBD1 or TRBD2 (5 bases each). Germline V gives CDR1 PRHDT, CDR2 FYEKMQ (reference sequence). The CDR3 loop spans 19 amino acids. Trimming left V 1 base short and J 10 bases short, with 29 bases between. CDR3 amino acids: CASSLVEGRRVLRELEQFF. In DNA, the CDR3 is TGTGCCAGCAGCTTAGTAGAGGGGCGCCGAGTTCTCAGGGAATTGGAGCAGTTCTTC.

This CDR3 reads CSARPGLEQFF. The CDR3 nucleotides read TGCAGTGCTAGACCCGGTTTGGAGCAGTTCTTC. This chain connects TRBV20-1 to TRBJ2-1; D gene ambiguous. The CDR3 covers 11 residues. Trimming took off 2 bases at V and 10 bases at J, with 9 bases between the two ends. CDR1 is DFQATT, CDR2 SNEGSKA, per germline (reference sequence).

This clone occurred a few times. The chain recombines TRBV4-2 with TRBJ2-7; D gene uncertain. This CDR3 has 15 residues. CDR1 is LGHNA, CDR2 YNFKEQ, per germline. With 1 base removed from V and 1 base from J, the gap between germline ends came to 11 bases. CDR3 residues: CASSQGADFSYEQYF. The CDR3 nucleotides are TGTGCCAGCAGCCAAGGAGCAGATTTTTCCTACGAGCAGTACTTC.

The chain carries TRBV28 and TRBJ1-3; no reliable D call. The ends were cut back, 2 bases at V and 3 bases at J, with 11 bases in the middle. The CDR3 has 15 residues. CDR1 is MDHEN, CDR2 SYDVKM, per germline. This chain's CDR3 is CASSLPGLFGNTIYF. CDR3 bases: TGTGCCAGCAGTTTACCAGGTCTCTTTGGAAACACCATATATTTT.

This sequence joins TRBV11-3 and TRBJ1-3; no definite D call. There are 12 residues in the CDR3. The V gene's germline CDR1 is SGHNT and CDR2 YENEEA. Trimming left V 6 bases short and J 2 bases short, with 5 bases between. Here the CDR3 DNA reads TGTGCCAGCAGAGACGCTGGAAACACCATATATTTT. Its protein product is CASRDAGNTIYF.

The V call is TRBV5-1, the J call TRBJ2-7; tentative D call: TRBD1 (6 bases). V lost 4 bases to trimming and J lost 9 bases, with 14 bases between them. The germline CDR1 and CDR2 sequences are SGHRS and YFSETQ. The CDR3 runs to 12 residues. CDR3: CASSNTGSAQYF. The CDR3, as DNA: TGCGCCAGCAGCAATACAGGGTCTGCGCAGTACTTC.

This clone is labeled large. J is TRBJ2-1 and V is TRBV6-6; TRBD2 matches 13 bases. With V trimmed by 6 bases and J by 8 bases, 7 bases remained unmatched. There are 15 residues in the CDR3. CDR1 and CDR2 (germline): MNHNY, SVGAGI (reference sequence). CDR3 nucleotides: TGTGCCAGCAGAACCGGGACTAGCGGGATCTATGAGCAGTTCTTC. The encoded protein is CASRTGTSGIYEQFF.

This clone is labeled as medium-sized. V is TRBV18 and J is TRBJ2-1; TRBD2 is a possible D gene (6 bases). V lost 2 bases and J lost 10, with 15 bases in between. The CDR3 sequence is 14 residues long. Germline V gives CDR1 KGHSH, CDR2 LQKENI. The CDR3 region has the DNA TGTGCCAGCTCACCATTTGTAATAGCGGAAGAGCAGTTCTTC. Translation gives CASSPFVIAEEQFF.

This clone was recorded a few times. The chain links TRBV9 to TRBJ2-2; TRBD1 is a possible D gene (5 bases). Deletions cut 0 bases from V and 7 bases from J, with 10 bases between. In germline, CDR1 is SGDLS, CDR2 YYNGEE. This CDR3 contains 14 residues. Written as DNA, the CDR3 is TGTGCCAGCAGCGTAGTCACAGGCAACGGGGAGCTGTTTTTT. It translates to CASSVVTGNGELFF.

Relative to its sample, this clone is medium-sized. This rearrangement joins TRBV10-3 to TRBJ1-2; D possibly corresponds to TRBD1 (6 bases). The CDR3 has 16 amino acids. Germline V gene lookup returns CDR1 ENHRY and CDR2 SYGVKD. Between the trimmed V and J ends, which lost 0 bases and 5 bases, there was a span of 16 bases. This chain's CDR3 is CAISESQAGDTYGYTF. CDR3 DNA sequence: TGTGCCATCAGTGAGTCCCAGGCAGGGGATACTTATGGCTACACCTTC.